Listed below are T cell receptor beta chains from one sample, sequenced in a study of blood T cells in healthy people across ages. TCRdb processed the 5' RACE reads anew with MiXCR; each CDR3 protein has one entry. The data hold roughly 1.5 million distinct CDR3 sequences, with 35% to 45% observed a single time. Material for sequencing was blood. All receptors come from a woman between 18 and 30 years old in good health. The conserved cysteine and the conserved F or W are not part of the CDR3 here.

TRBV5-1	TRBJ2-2	ASSLVGGRQLAGTGELF
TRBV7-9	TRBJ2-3	ASSGAAGTDTQY
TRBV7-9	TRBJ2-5	ASTDRARVQETQY
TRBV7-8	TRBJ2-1	ASSARGAYNEQF
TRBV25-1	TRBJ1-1	ASSENAHHGTTYNEAF
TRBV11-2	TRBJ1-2	AIPVGTAGAQRRGYT
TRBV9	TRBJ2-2	ASSAWTSGRNTGELF
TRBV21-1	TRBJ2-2	ASSNGVANTGELF
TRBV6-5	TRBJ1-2	ASSYSPDSRYGYT
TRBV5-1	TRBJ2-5	ASSLVATEETQY
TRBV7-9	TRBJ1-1	ASSLAPRGKGEAF
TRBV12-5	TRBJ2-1	ASGQRQGAVNEQF
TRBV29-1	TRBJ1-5	SVGENQPQH
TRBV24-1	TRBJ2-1	ATSAGGSGTGSYNEQF
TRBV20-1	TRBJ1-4	SASETEGEKLF